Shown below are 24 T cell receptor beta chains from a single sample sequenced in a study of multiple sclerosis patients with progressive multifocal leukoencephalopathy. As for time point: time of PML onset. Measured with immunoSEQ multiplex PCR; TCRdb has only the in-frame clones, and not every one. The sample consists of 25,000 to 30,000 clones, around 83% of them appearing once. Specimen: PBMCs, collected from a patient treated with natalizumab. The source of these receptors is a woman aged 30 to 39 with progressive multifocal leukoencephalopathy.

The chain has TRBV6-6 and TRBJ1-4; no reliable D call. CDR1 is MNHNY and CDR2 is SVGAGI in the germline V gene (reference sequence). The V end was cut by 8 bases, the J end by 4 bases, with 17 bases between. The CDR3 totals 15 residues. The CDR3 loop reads CASAPVGQNNEKLFF. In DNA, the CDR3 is TGTGCCAGCGCACCCGTTGGGCAGAATAATGAAAAACTGTTTTTT.

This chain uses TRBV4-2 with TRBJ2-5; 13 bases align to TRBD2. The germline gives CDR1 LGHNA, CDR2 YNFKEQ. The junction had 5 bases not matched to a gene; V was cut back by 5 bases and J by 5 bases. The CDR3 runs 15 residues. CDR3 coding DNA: TGTGCCAGCAGCACGGGACTAGCGGGGATTGAGACCCAGTACTTC. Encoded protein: CASSTGLAGIETQYF.

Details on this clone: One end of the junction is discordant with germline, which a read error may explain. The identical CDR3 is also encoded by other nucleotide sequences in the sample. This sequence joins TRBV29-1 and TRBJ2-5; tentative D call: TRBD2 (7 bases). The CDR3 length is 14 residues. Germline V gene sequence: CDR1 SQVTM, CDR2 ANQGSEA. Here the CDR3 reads CSVKGGAGQETQYF. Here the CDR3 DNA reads TGCAGCGTTAAAGGGGGGGCCGGCCAAGAGACTCAGTACTTC.

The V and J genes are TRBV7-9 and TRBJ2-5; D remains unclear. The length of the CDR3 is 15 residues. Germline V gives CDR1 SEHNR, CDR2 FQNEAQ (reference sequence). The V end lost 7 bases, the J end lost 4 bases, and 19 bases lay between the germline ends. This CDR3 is CASNPLGAVGETQYF. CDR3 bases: TGTGCCAGCAACCCCTTGGGCGCAGTAGGAGAGACCCAGTACTTC.

The CDR3 sequence is CASSLSPNTGELFF. CDR3 nucleotide sequence: TGTGCCAGCAGTTTGTCGCCGAACACCGGGGAGCTGTTTTTT. The rearrangement joins TRBV27 to TRBJ2-2; D gene unclear. The CDR3 sequence is 14 residues long. The V end was cut by 3 bases, the J end by 0 bases, with 5 bases between. Germline CDR1 reads MNHEY; CDR2 reads SMNVEV (reference sequence).

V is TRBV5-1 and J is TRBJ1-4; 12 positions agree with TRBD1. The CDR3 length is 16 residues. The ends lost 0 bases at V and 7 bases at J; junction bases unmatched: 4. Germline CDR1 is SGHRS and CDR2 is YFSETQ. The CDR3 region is CASSLAGTGGFEKLFF. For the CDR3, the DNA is TGCGCCAGCAGCTTGGCCGGGACAGGGGGCTTTGAAAAACTGTTTTTT.

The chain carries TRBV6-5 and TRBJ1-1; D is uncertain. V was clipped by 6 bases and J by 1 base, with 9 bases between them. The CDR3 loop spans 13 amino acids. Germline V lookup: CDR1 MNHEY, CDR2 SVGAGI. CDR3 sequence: CASSPGKNTEAFF. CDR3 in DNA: TGTGCCAGCAGCCCTGGGAAGAACACTGAAGCTTTCTTT.

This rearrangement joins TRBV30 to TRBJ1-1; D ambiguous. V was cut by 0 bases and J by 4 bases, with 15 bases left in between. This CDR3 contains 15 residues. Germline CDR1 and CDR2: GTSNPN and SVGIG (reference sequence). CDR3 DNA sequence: TGTGCCTGGAGTGTACTCGACGCGGGCGGCACTGAAGCTTTCTTT. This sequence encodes CAWSVLDAGGTEAFF.

The CDR3: CSAREVRAFF. CDR3 DNA sequence: TGCAGTGCTAGAGAGGTACGAGCTTTCTTT. V and J are TRBV20-1 and TRBJ1-1; no definite D call. The ends were cut back, 0 bases at V and 10 bases at J, with 6 bases in the middle. The CDR3 spans 10 residues. Per germline, CDR1 DFQATT and CDR2 SNEGSKA (reference sequence).

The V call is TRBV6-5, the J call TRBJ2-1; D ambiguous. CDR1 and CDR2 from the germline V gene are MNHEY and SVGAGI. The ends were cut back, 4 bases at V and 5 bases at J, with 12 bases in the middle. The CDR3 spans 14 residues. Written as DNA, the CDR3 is TGTGCCAGCAGTTTAATCCGGACGGACAATGAGCAGTTCTTC. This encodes CASSLIRTDNEQFF.

CDR3 sequence: CASSLVLGRQETQYF. The CDR3 nucleotides are TGTGCCAGCAGCTTGGTGCTAGGACGTCAAGAGACCCAGTACTTC. This sequence joins TRBV5-5 and TRBJ2-5, with D unresolved. Trimming left V 0 bases short and J 2 bases short, with 11 bases between. This CDR3 contains 15 residues. Germline CDR1 SGHKS, CDR2 YYEKEE (reference sequence).

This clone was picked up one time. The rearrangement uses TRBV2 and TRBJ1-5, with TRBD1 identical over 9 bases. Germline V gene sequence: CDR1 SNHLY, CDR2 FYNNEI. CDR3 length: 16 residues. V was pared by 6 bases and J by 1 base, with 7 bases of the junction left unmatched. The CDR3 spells CASRAYRGPSNQPQHF. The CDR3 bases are TGTGCCAGCAGGGCCTACAGGGGGCCGAGCAATCAGCCCCAGCATTTT.

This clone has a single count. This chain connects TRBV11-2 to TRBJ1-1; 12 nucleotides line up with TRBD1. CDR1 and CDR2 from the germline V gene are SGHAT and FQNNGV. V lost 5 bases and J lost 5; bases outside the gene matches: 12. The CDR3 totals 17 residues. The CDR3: CASSATRDRGRWTEAFF. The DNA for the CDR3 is TGTGCCAGCAGCGCAACCCGGGACAGGGGGCGCTGGACTGAAGCTTTCTTT. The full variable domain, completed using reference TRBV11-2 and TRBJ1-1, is EAGVAQSPRYKIIEKRQSVAFWCNPISGHATLYWYQQILGQGPKLLIQFQNNGVVDDSQLPKDRFSAERLKGVDSTLKIQPAKLEDSAVYLCASSATRDRGRWTEAFFGQGTRLTVV.

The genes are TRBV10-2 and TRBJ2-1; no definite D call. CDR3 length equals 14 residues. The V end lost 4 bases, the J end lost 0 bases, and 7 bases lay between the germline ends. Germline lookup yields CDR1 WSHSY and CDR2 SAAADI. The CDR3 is CASSARSSYNEQFF. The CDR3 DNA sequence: TGCGCCAGCAGTGCGCGCAGCTCCTACAATGAGCAGTTCTTC.

CDR3 in amino acids: CASSSGTGDQYF. As DNA, the CDR3 is TGTGCCAGCAGCTCCGGGACAGGTGATCAGTACTTC. The chain combines TRBV6-1 with TRBJ2-7; 8 positions agree with TRBD1. Germline trimming cut 6 bases from V and 10 bases from J; bases unmatched to any gene: 8. The CDR3 covers 12 residues. In germline, CDR1 is MNHNS, CDR2 SASEGT.

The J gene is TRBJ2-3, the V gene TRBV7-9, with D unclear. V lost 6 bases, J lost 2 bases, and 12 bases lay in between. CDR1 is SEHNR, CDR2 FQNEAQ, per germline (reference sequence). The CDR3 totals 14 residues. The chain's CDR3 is CASSPEIPTDTQYF. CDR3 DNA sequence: TGTGCCAGCAGTCCAGAGATTCCCACAGATACGCAGTATTTT.

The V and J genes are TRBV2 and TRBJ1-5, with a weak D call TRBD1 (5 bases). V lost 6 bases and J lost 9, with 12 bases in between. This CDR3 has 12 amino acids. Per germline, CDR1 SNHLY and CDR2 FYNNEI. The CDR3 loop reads CASRQEGAPQHF. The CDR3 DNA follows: TGTGCCAGCAGACAGGAGGGCGCGCCCCAGCATTTT.

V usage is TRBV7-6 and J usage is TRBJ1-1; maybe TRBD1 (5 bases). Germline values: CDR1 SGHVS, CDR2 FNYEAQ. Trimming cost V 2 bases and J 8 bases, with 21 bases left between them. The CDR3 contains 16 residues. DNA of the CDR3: TGTGCCAGCAGCTTAAATTGGGGCACACTGTCCCCCGAAGCTTTCTTT. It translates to CASSLNWGTLSPEAFF.

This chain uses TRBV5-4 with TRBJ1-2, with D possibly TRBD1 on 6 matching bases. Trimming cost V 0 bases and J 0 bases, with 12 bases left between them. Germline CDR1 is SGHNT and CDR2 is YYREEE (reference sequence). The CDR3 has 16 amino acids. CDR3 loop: CASSLAGAIPNYGYTF. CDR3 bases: TGTGCCAGCAGCTTGGCAGGGGCGATTCCTAACTATGGCTACACCTTC.

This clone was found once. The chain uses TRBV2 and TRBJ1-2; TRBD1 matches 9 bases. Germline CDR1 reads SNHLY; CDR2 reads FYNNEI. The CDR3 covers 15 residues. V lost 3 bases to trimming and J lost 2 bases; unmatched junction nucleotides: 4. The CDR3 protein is CASSDETGGNYGYTF. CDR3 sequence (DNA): TGTGCCAGCAGTGACGAGACAGGGGGGAACTATGGCTACACCTTC.

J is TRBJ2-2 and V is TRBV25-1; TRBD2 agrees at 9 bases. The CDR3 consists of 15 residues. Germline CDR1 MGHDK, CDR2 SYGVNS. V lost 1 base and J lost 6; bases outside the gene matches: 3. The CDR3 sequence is CASSELAGDPGELFF. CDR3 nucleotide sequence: TGTGCCAGCAGTGAATTAGCGGGAGACCCCGGGGAGCTGTTTTTT.

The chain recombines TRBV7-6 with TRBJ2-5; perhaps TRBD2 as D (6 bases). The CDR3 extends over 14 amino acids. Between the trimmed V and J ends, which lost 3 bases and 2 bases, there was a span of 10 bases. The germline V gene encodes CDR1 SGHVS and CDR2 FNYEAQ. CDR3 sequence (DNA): TGTGCCAGCAGCTTCACCGGGACTCAAGAGACCCAGTACTTC. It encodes CASSFTGTQETQYF.

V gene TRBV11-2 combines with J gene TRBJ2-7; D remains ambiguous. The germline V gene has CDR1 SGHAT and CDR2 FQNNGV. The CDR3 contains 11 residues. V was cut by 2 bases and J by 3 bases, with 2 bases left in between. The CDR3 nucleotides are TGTGCCAGCAGCTTAAACTACGAGCAGTACTTC. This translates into CASSLNYEQYF.

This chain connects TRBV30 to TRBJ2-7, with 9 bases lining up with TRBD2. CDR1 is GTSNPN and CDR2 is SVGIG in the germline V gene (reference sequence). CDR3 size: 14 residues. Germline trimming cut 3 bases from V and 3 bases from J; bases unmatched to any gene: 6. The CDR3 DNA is TGTGCCTGGAGGCTTGGGACTAGCAGCTACGAGCAGTACTTC. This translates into CAWRLGTSSYEQYF.